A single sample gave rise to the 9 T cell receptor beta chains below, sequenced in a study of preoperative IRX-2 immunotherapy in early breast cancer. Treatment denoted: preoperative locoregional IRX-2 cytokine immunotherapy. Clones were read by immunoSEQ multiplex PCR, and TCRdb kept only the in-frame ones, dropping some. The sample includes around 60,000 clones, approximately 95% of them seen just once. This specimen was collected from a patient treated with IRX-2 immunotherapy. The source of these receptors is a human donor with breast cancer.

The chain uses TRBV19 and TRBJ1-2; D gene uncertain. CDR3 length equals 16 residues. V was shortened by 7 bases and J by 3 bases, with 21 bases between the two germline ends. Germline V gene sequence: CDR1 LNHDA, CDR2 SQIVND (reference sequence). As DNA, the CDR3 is TGTGCCAGTAAGGCGGATCTCTTTCAAACAGACTATGGCTACACCTTC. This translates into CASKADLFQTDYGYTF.

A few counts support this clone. Written as DNA, the CDR3 is TGTGCCAGCTCACAGTGGGGCACTGAAGCTTTCTTT. This gives the protein CASSQWGTEAFF. This chain uses TRBV18 with TRBJ1-1; D gene unclear. CDR1 is KGHSH and CDR2 is LQKENI in the germline V gene. This CDR3 is built from 12 residues. V was pared by 4 bases and J by 4 bases, with 7 bases between.

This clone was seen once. The CDR3 region has the DNA TGTGCCAGCAGCCCTGGGGGCTTCGGGATCTATGGCTACACCTTC. Protein product: CASSPGGFGIYGYTF. The chain employs TRBV7-9 and TRBJ1-2; a possible D gene is TRBD1 (6 bases). Trimming shortened V by 5 bases and J by 4 bases, and 17 bases separated the two germline ends. Germline V lookup: CDR1 SEHNR, CDR2 FQNEAQ (reference sequence). The CDR3 covers 15 residues.

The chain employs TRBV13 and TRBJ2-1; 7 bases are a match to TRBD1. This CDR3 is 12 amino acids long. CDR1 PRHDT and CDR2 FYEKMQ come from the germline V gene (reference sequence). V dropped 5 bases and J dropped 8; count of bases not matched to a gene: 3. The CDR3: CASSLTGDEQFF. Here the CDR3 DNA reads TGTGCCAGCAGCCTCACAGGGGATGAGCAGTTCTTC.

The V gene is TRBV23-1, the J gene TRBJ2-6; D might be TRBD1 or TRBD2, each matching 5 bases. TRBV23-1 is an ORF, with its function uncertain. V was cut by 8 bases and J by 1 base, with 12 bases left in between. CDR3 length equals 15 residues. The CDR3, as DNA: TGCGCCAGCTGGGGACGTTTGTCTGGGGCCAACGTCCTGACTTTC. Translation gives CASWGRLSGANVLTF.

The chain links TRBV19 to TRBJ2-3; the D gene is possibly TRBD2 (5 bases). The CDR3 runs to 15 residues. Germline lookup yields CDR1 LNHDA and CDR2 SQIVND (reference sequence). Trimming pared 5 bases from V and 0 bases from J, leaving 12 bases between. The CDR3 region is CASSPRGFSTDTQYF. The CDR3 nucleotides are TGTGCCAGTAGTCCTCGGGGATTTAGCACAGATACGCAGTATTTT.

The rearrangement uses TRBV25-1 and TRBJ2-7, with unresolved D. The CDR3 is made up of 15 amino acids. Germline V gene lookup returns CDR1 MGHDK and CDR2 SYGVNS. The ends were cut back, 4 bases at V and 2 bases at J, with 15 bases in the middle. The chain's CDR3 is CASSARTSVAYEQYF. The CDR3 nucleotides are TGTGCCAGCAGTGCAAGGACCTCCGTCGCCTACGAGCAGTACTTC.

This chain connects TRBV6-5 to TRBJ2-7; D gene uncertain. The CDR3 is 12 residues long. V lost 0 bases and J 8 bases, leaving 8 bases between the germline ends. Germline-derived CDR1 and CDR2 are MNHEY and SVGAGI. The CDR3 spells CASSYSPGKQYF. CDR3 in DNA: TGTGCCAGCAGTTACTCCCCGGGCAAGCAGTACTTC.

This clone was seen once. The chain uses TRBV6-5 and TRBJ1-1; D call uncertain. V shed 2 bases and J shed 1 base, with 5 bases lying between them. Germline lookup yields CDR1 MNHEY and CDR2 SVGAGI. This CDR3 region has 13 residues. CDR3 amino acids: CASSYRSNTEAFF. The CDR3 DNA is TGTGCCAGCAGTTACAGGTCGAACACTGAAGCTTTCTTT.